The TCR beta chain under discussion was sequenced for a study of blood T cells in healthy people across ages (dated by TCRdb to between 2014 and 2017). Broadly, across the study: In model experiments, template switching captured about one uniquely barcoded TCR beta cDNA molecule for every two T cells. Donors were grouped into four age groups: young (average approximately 15 years), middle-aged (around 39), aged (over 55) and long-lived (over 80). To avoid experimental bias, donors of different ages were randomly spread across the sequencing lanes. Using the same blood draw, the study looked at two additional independent replicas of 1 million unique cDNA reads for two donors, one aged 18 to 30 and the other aged 80 or older. To track age-related changes in TCR beta repertoire diversity, the study relied on deep sequencing normalized with unique cDNA molecular identifiers.

Library preparation employed 5' RACE. Sequencing relied on an Illumina HiSeq 2500. The second PCR ran for roughly 6 to 11 cycles and used a J-beta primer mix along with a sample-barcoded 5' primer. A unique molecular identifier was introduced onto each TCR beta cDNA molecule by a template-switch 5' adaptor carrying 12 random nucleotides. Each sample yielded at least 3 million CDR3-containing paired-end reads. The Mint cDNA synthesis kit, primed by a TRBC-specific oligonucleotide, was used to synthesize first-strand cDNA from all RNA. Following uracil-DNA glycosylase treatment, all cDNA underwent a first 18-cycle PCR with the universal primers M1SS and BC2_uni_R. As for the original processing: Normalization of each sample was performed by random selection of 1 million high-quality reads, each carrying a distinct molecular identifier. Instead of being binned into consensus sequences, reads that shared molecular identifiers were thrown out. MiTCR, set to a Q25 quality threshold and the strictest error-elimination algorithm, was used for CDR3 identification, clonotype clustering and error correction. A nonparametric unseen species model with Euler transformation was used to estimate a lower bound on total TCR beta diversity. TCRdb reprocessed the public reads (quality trimming at Q25 with fastp, clone calling with MiXCR) and kept in-frame beta chains. Merged by CDR3 protein, the rows form single entries marked with the most common genes and DNA. Clone size and V and J calls follow TCRdb, not the original study. This sample lists about 1.1 million distinct CDR3 sequences; 35% to 40% were detected once. Clones ranked in the top ten supply around 13% of the sample.

This clonotype was counted only a few times. The clone's antigen remains unknown. The record has no base qualities; no much larger clone is one base away. What the study reported, not specific to this receptor: Observed TCR beta diversity correlated strongly with the percentage of naive T cells measured by flow cytometry. Conclusive comparison of naive and antigen-experienced compartments was prevented by the profiling of bulk unsorted PBMCs. Because the CMV infection status of the donors was unknown, age-related changes in expanded clonotypes may potentially have been confounded. Estimates of total diversity from one million sequenced T cells were regarded as lower bounds and underestimates. Compared with the aged group, the long-lived group had more naive CD4+ T cells, fewer expanded clones and increased TCR diversity, suggesting age selection. As age increased, observed TCR beta diversity per million T cells dropped in a roughly linear way, and a significant reduction was already evident by age 40.

Systemically healthy Caucasian individuals from Russia, approximately 39 in total and aged about 6 to 100 years, were included as donors. Each donor gave approximately 10 milliliters of peripheral blood, collected into EDTA-treated Vacutainer tubes. Ficoll-Paque density-gradient centrifugation was used to isolate PBMCs, with at least 6 million per sample. Trizol reagent was used to extract total RNA from the PBMCs, yielding at least 6 micrograms per sample. Naive CD45RAhigh/CD27high T cell percentages were measured by flow cytometry on a PBMC aliquot from every donor. V gives up 7 bases and J gives up 3 bases, and the segment between their germline ends measures 12 bases. Spanning cysteine to phenylalanine, the CDR3 consists of 13 amino acids. The only DNA kept is the CDR3, 39 bases in frame from the first base.

In this chain, TRBV12-3 or TRBV12-4 is recombined with TRBJ1-1, with the D gene too uncertain to name. The material sequenced was blood. The receptor was isolated from a man between 18 and 35 years old in good health. The sequenced DNA is TGTGCCAGCACCTTTGACAAACACACTGAAGCTTTCTTT. The encoded protein is CASTFDKHTEAFF.